A selection of T cell receptor beta chains follows, all from one sample in a study of patients and donors after allogeneic stem cell transplantation. Using its own MiXCR run on the RT-PCR reads, TCRdb lists one record per CDR3 protein. The repertoire has about 160,000 distinct CDR3 sequences, approximately 37% of them found once; the top ten carry approximately 50%. The sequenced material came from blood, either unsorted or a sorted T cell fraction (not recorded which). The source is a human donor who was either an allogeneic HSCT recipient or a stem cell or donor lymphocyte infusion donor (not recorded which). It is not recorded whose cells these are; they may come from a transplant donor. Both conserved end residues are part of each CDR3. Each record gives: D gene, clone size, V gene, J gene, CDR3 DNA, CDR3 protein. D genes are given only for firm matches. Clone size is given for some rows only: seen once, a few or many times, or a class if the clone is expanded.

>TRBD2|.|TRBV12-3/TRBV12-4|TRBJ2-3
TGTGCCAGCGGACTTAGCGGGGCGAGCACAGATACGCAGTATTTT
CASGLSGASTDTQYF
>.|few|TRBV2|TRBJ1-1
TGTGCCAGCAGTGAAAAGTTAGGCCTTAACACTGAAGCTTTCTTT
CASSEKLGLNTEAFF
>.|.|TRBV15|TRBJ1-5
TGTGCCACCAGCAGAGATGTGCCCAGGGGAGGCAATCAGCCCCAGCATTTT
CATSRDVPRGGNQPQHF
>TRBD1|.|TRBV28|TRBJ1-1
TGTGCCAGCAGTTTGCCGCTTACAGGGGCGAAGATGAACACTGAAGCTTTCTTT
CASSLPLTGAKMNTEAFF
>.|.|TRBV27|TRBJ1-2
TGTGCCAGCAGTTTAAAGGGGTACTATGGCTACACCTTC
CASSLKGYYGYTF
>.|few|TRBV20-1|TRBJ1-5
TGCAGTGCTCCTCCGGGGGGAGGGGGAAGCAATCAGCCCCAGCATTTT
CSAPPGGGGSNQPQHF
>.|.|TRBV24-1|TRBJ1-5
TGTGCCACCAGTGACCGGGGACAACAGCCCCAGCATTTT
CATSDRGQQPQHF
>.|.|TRBV5-1|TRBJ2-3
TGCGCCAGCAGCCCGCCGGGAGATACGCAGTATTTT
CASSPPGDTQYF
>.|few|TRBV20-1|TRBJ1-4
TGCAGTGCCCACCGGAGACTAACTAATGAAAAACTGTTTTTT
CSAHRRLTNEKLFF
>.|.|TRBV7-9|TRBJ1-2
TGTGCCAGCAGCTCGCCTCCGGGAGGAGCCAAACCCTATGGCTACACCTTC
CASSSPPGGAKPYGYTF
>.|few|TRBV4-3|TRBJ1-1
TGCGCCAGCAGCCAAGAAACCAGGGTGACTGAAGCTTTCTTT
CASSQETRVTEAFF
>TRBD1|.|TRBV15|TRBJ1-6
TGTGCCACCAGCAGAACAGGGGCTAATTCACCCCTCCACTTT
CATSRTGANSPLHF
>TRBD2|few|TRBV4-2|TRBJ2-5
TGTGCCAGCAGCCGGCGGGGGGACTTCCAAGAGACCCAGTACTTC
CASSRRGDFQETQYF
>TRBD1|.|TRBV27|TRBJ1-2
TGTGCCAGCAGTTTATCATACAGGGGAGGGGGGATCTATGGCTACACCTTC
CASSLSYRGGGIYGYTF
>.|.|TRBV12-3/TRBV12-4|TRBJ2-5
TGTGCCAGCAGTTTAGGGAGAATTGAAGAGACCCAGTACTTC
CASSLGRIEETQYF
>.|.|TRBV6-5|TRBJ1-2
TGTGCCAGCAGTTACAACCCCCGGGTCTATGGCTACACCTTC
CASSYNPRVYGYTF
>.|.|TRBV23-1|TRBJ2-7
TGCGCCAGCAGTCAAAAAGGGGCAGGCCGCTTCGAGCAGTACTTC
CASSQKGAGRFEQYF